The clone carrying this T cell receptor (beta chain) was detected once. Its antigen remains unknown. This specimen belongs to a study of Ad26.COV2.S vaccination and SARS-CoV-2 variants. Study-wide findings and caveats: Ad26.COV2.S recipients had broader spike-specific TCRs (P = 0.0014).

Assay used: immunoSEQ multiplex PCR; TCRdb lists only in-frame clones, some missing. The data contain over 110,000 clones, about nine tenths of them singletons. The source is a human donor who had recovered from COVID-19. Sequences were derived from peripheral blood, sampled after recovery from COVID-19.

The CDR3 bases are TGTGCCAGCAGTCCGGGACTGGTCCCAGATACGCAGTATTTT. Translating gives CASSPGLVPDTQYF. This chain links TRBV28 with TRBJ2-3; TRBD2 is a possible D gene (6 bases). Per the germline V gene, CDR1 is MDHEN and CDR2 is SYDVKM. The CDR3 has 14 residues. V was cut by 5 bases and J by 4 bases, with 13 bases left in between.